The present T cell receptor (beta chain) was sequenced within a study of cytomegalovirus exposure and HLA in healthy donors listed by TCRdb under 2017. Broadly, across the study: The 666 repertoires of the first cohort and the roughly 120 validation repertoires were produced on the same platform, according to a later analysis. The study aimed to test whether cataloging public T cell receptors could reveal signatures of past pathogen exposure. In addition to the first cohort of hundreds of subjects, a separate validation cohort of 120 different subjects was used. To predict cytomegalovirus infection status, the study brought together high-throughput TCR immunosequencing, statistical association of individual TCRs with disease status, and machine learning. Here is what the overall study found, with its caveats: In both the original and validation cohorts, the classifier was reported to diagnose cytomegalovirus status with high specificity and sensitivity. A few of the identified cytomegalovirus-associated TCR beta chains were confirmed in vitro to be specific for cytomegalovirus antigens. Across donors, most TCR sequences were observed very rarely, whereas some public TCRs were present in many individuals. The study gave a list of 150 to 200 TCR beta chains associated with cytomegalovirus. Of the cluster scores, approximately 95% were above 0 in a later analysis, which found that TCRs clustered in the first cohort also tended to co-occur in the 95 to 150 validation repertoires. According to the authors, the approach could potentially be generalized to other disease states and immunological phenotypes. A later analysis had no HLA typing for the validation cohort, so co-occurrence there was scored across all 130 or so repertoires.

Library construction relied on the immunoSEQ multiplex PCR assay. Turning to the authors' computational methods: To diagnose cytomegalovirus status from the catalog of TCR beta chain sequences, a statistical classification framework was built. In its TCRdb copy, this immuneACCESS table keeps in-frame sequences only and misses some clones. Where compared with another copy, unresolved V genes explain less than half of these, and the others have no known cause. Clone size and V and J calls were adopted from that table, with D and trimming inferred from the DNA. The sample table records about 140,000 clones; 84% of these occur just once. The top ten clonotypes cover almost 1.5% of the sample. The donors were included in the validation cohort of some 120 subjects, a group kept apart from the roughly 670-subject first cohort. CDR1 and CDR2 (MNHNS, SASEGT) derive from the germline V gene. Counted from cysteine to phenylalanine, this CDR3 has 15 amino acids. Only CDR3 DNA remains: 45 bases, in frame from the first base. V is pruned by 7 bases and J by 0 bases, leaving 9 bases of the junction without a gene match.

Notes on this clone: No cognate antigen has been identified for it. Nothing much larger sits one base from this clone, and base qualities are not available.

The sample consisted of PBMCs. The sequence was obtained from a woman aged 25-40 years in good health and CMV-seronegative. The sequence joins TRBV6-1 to TRBJ2-7, and 7 junctional nucleotides match TRBD1. The DNA reads TGTGCCAGCACCGATCCGGGACAGTACTCCTACGAGCAGTACTTC. Protein translation: CASTDPGQYSYEQYF.